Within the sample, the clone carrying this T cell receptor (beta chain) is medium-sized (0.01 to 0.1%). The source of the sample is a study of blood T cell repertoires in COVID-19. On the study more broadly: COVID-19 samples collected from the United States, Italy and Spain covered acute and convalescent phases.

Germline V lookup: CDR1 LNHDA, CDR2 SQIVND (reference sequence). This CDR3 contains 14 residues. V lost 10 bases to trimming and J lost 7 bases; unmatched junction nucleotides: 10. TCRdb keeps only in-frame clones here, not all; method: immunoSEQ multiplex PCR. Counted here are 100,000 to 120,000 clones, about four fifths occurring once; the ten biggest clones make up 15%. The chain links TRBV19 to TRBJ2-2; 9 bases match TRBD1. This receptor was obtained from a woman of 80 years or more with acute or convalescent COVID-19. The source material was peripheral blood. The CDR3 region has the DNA TGTGCCACAAGGACAGGGGAGACGATCGGGGAGCTGTTTTTT. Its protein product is CATRTGETIGELFF.